This T cell receptor beta chain was identified in a study of cytomegalovirus exposure and HLA in healthy donors. Study observations and caveats: A link between a missense DCLRE1C variant and TCR beta V- and J-gene trimming emerged from a later analysis.

Worth noting for this clone: Its antigen is undetermined.

This CDR3 contains 15 residues. In germline, CDR1 is SGHKS, CDR2 YYEKEE (reference sequence). Deletions cut 4 bases from V and 0 bases from J, with 11 bases between. With 60 Vbeta and 13 Jbeta primers, the PCR was carried out. The data were produced by immunoSEQ multiplex PCR, yet TCRdb's version contains in-frame clones alone and is incomplete. The sample lists about 130,000 clones; 60% to 85% were seen once. This TCR was sampled from a middle-aged man in good health and CMV-seronegative. The chain couples TRBV5-5 to TRBJ1-3; possibly TRBD1 for D (6 bases). Specimen: PBMCs. The CDR3 is CASSIRGVSGNTIYF. CDR3 in DNA: TGTGCCAGCAGCATCAGGGGAGTCTCTGGAAACACCATATATTTT.